This T cell receptor beta chain was sequenced for a study of cytomegalovirus exposure and HLA in healthy donors. PCR was performed using 60 Vbeta and 13 Jbeta primers. This table comes from immunoSEQ multiplex PCR, and its TCRdb copy is limited to in-frame clones, with some not included. The data hold about 190,000 clones, with about four fifths observed a single time. Trimming shortened V by 3 bases and J by 3 bases, and 16 bases separated the two germline ends. Germline values: CDR1 SGHRS, CDR2 YFSETQ. The CDR3 loop spans 15 amino acids. The receptor was isolated from a man in his fifties or sixties in good health and CMV-seronegative. Sequencing was done on a sample of PBMCs. The rearrangement uses TRBV5-1 and TRBJ2-7; TRBD1 is a possible D gene (6 bases). The CDR3 spells CASSSGLGTRYEQYF. CDR3 nucleotides: TGCGCCAGCAGCTCCGGACTCGGGACACGCTACGAGCAGTACTTC.